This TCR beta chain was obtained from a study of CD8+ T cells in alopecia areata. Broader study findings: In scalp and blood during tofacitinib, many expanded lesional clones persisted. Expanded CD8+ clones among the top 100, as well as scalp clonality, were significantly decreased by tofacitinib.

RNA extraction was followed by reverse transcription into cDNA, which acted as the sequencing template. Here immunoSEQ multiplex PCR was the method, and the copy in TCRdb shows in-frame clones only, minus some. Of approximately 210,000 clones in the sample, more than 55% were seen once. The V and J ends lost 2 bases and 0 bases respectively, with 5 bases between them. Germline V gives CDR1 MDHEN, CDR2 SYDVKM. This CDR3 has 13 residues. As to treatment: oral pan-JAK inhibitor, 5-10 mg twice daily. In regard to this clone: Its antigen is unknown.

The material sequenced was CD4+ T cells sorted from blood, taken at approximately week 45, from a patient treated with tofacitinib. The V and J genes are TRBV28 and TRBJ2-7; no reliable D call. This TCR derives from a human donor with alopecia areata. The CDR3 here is CASSLRLSYEQYF. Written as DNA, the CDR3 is TGTGCCAGCAGTTTACGGCTCTCCTACGAGCAGTACTTC.